The source of this TCR beta chain is a study of shared clonotypes between healthy human individuals. Study as a whole: A few men and a couple of women, aged 18 to 49, were donors.

Study results and caveats: Clonotype sharing among donors was thought likely to change with sequencing depth.

All donors were healthy HIV-negative adults lacking recent acute infections or vaccinations. The protocol was immunoSEQ multiplex PCR, while the TCRdb copy is restricted to in-frame clones and leaves out a portion. The table has about half a million clones, roughly 85% seen once. Per the germline V gene, CDR1 is LNHDA and CDR2 is SQIVND (reference sequence). This CDR3 spans 17 amino acids. J lost 2 bases, V lost 7 bases, and 15 bases had no gene match. A word on this clone: Its cognate antigen is unknown.

The chain recombines TRBV19 with TRBJ2-3, with 7 nucleotides matching TRBD2. The clonotype comes from a woman aged 40 to 49 in good health. Some clones in this sample may be carry-over from other donors' samples. Source material: PBMCs. DNA of the CDR3: TGTGCCAGTAAGGACCCCTATGGACGGGAGGACACAGATACGCAGTATTTT. Translation gives CASKDPYGREDTDTQYF.